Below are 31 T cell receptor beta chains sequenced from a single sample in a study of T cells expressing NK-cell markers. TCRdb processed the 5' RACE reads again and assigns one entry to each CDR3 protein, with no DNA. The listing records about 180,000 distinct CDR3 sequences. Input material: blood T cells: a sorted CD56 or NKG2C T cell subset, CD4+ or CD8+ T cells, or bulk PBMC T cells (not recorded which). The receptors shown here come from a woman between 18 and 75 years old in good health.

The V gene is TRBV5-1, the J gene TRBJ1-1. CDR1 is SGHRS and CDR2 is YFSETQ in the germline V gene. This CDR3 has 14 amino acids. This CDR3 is CASSNGEEGTEAFF. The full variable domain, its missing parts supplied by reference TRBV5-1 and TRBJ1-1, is KAGVTQTPRYLIKTRGQQVTLSCSPISGHRSVSWYQQTPGQGLQFLFEYFSETQRNKGNFPGRFSGRQFSNSRSEMNVSTLELGDSALYLCASSNGEEGTEAFFGQGTRLTVV.

This CDR3 reads CASSLGGNPDTGELFF. This rearrangement joins TRBV5-5 to TRBJ2-2; TCRdb calls TRBD1, which cannot be checked without DNA. This CDR3 comprises 16 residues. CDR1 is SGHKS, CDR2 YYEKEE, per germline (reference sequence).

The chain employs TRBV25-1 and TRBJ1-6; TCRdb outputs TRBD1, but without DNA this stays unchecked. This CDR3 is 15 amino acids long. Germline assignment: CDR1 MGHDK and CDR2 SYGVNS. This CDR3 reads CASSESMTGVSPLHF.

CDR3 sequence reads: CASSQGTAKETQYF. The chain employs TRBV7-8 and TRBJ2-5; TCRdb outputs TRBD2, but without DNA this stays unchecked. The CDR3 covers 14 residues. Germline CDR1 SGHVS, CDR2 FQNEAQ.

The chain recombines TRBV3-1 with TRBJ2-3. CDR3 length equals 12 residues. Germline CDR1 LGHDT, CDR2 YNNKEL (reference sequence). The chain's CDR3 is CASSEATDTQYF.

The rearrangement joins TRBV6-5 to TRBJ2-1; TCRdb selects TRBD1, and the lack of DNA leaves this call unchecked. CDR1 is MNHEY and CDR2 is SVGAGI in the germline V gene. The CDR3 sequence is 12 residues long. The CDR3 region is CASRPGAGEQFF.

CDR3 in amino acids: CASSFPRINYGYTF. The chain links TRBV7-2 to TRBJ1-2. Germline V gene sequence: CDR1 SGHTA, CDR2 FQGNSA. The CDR3 sequence is 14 residues long.

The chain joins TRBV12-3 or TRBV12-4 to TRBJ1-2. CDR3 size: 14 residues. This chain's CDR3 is CASSFAGFNYGYTF.

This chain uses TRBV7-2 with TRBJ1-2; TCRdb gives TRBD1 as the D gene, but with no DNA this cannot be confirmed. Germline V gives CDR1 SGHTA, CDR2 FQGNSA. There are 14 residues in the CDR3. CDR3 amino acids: CASSSSDRNYGYTF.

CDR3 sequence reads: CASSEGQGANYGYTF. The V and J genes are TRBV6-1 and TRBJ1-2; TCRdb outputs TRBD1, but without DNA this stays unchecked. This CDR3 comprises 15 residues. Germline CDR1 reads MNHNS; CDR2 reads SASEGT.

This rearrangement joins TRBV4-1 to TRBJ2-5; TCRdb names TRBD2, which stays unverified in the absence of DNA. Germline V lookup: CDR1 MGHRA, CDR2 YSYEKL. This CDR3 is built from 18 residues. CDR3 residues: CASSQRTSGRAIQETQYF.

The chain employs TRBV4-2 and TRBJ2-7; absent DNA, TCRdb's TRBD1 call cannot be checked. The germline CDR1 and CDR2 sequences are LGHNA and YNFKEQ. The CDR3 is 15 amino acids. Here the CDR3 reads CASSQDRRGPYEQYF.

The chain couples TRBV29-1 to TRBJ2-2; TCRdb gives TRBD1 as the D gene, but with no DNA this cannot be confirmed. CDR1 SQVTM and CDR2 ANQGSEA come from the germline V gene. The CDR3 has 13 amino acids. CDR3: CSGRRGGTGELFF.

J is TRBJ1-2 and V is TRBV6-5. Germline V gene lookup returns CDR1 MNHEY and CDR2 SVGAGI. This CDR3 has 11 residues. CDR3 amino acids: CASSFGGGYTF.

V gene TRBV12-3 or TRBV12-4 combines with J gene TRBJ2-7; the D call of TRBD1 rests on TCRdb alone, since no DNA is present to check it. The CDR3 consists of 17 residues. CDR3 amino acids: CASSWLGREKGYYEQYF.

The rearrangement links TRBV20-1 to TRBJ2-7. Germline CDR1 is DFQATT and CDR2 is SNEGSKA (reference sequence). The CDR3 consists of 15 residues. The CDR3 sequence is CSARDRHSLPYEQYF.

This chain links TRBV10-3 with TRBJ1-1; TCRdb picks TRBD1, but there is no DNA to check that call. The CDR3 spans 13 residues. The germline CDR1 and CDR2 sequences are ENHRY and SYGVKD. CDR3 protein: CAIGLDRVTEAFF.

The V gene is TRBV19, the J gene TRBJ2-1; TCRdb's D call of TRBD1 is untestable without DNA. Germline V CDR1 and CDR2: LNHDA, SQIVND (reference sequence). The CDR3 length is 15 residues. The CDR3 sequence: CASSIAWDIYNEQFF.

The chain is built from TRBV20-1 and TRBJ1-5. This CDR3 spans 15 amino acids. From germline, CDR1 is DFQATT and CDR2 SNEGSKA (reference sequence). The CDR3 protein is CSAGDGAVGDQPQHF.

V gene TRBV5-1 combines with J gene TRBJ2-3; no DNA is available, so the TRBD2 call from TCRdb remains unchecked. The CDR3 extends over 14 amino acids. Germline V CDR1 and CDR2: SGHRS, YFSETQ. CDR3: CASSFSSGGDTQYF.

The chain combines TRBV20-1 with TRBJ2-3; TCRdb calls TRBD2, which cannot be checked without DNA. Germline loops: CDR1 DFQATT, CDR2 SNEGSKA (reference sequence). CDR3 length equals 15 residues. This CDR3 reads CSAAGGYIGTDTQYF.

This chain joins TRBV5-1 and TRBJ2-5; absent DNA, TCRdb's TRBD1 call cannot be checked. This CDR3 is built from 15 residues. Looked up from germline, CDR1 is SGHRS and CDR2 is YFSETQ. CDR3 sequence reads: CASSLAQGALETQYF. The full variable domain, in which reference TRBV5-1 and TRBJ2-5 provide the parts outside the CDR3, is KAGVTQTPRYLIKTRGQQVTLSCSPISGHRSVSWYQQTPGQGLQFLFEYFSETQRNKGNFPGRFSGRQFSNSRSEMNVSTLELGDSALYLCASSLAQGALETQYFGPGTRLLVL.

CDR3 residues: CASSSSPTGMVEQYF. This chain joins TRBV5-1 and TRBJ2-7; the TRBD1 assignment by TCRdb is unverifiable without DNA. Germline V CDR1 and CDR2: SGHRS, YFSETQ. CDR3 length equals 15 residues.

This chain's CDR3 is CASSPLTSANEQFF. The gene calls are TRBV5-1 and TRBJ2-1; TCRdb names TRBD2, which stays unverified in the absence of DNA. The CDR3 runs 14 residues. CDR1 SGHRS and CDR2 YFSETQ come from the germline V gene.

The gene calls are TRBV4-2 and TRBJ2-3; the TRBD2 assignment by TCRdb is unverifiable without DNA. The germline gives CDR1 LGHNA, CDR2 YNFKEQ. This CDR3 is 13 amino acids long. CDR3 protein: CASSQDWRDTQYF.

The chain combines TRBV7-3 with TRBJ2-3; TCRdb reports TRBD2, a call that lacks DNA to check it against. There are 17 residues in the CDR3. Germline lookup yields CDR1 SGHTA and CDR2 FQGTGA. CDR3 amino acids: CASSNGLAGAGGDTQYF.

The CDR3 reads CASSKRPSGAHNEQFF. The genes are TRBV6-2 or TRBV6-3 and TRBJ2-1; TCRdb's assignment of TRBD2 cannot be checked, as there is no DNA. The germline CDR1 and CDR2 sequences are MNHEY and SVGEGT. The CDR3 totals 16 residues.

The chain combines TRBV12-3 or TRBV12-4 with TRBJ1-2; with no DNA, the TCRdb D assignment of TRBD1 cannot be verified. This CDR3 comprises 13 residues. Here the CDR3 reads CASSLDRGNGYTF.

The CDR3: CASSPAGASGVEQFF. This chain joins TRBV5-4 and TRBJ2-1; there is no DNA to check the TCRdb D call of TRBD2. The V gene's germline CDR1 is SGHNT and CDR2 YYREEE (reference sequence). The CDR3 is 15 amino acids.

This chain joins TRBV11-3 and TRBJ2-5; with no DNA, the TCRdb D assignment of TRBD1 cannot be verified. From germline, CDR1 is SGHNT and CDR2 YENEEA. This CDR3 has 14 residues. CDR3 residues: CASSSSGGQETQYF.

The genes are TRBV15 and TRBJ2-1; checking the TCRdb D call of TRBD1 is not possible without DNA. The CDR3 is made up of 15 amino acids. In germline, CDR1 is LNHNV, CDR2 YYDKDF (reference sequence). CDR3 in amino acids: CATSWGVLTDNEQFF.